Listed here are 14 T cell receptor beta chains from one sample, sequenced in a study of PD-1 blockade in classical Hodgkin lymphoma. Every one of the patients relapsed after autologous stem cell transplantation (brentuximab vedotin exposure was variable). Generated by immunoSEQ multiplex PCR, the TCRdb table keeps only in-frame clones and is missing some. The repertoire has 40,000 to 60,000 clones, 73% of them found once; the top ten carry approximately 15%. The sequencing here drew on peripheral blood mononuclear cells (PBMCs), taken before the second cycle of nivolumab. The receptor set was obtained from a human donor with classical Hodgkin lymphoma.

This rearrangement joins TRBV6-1 to TRBJ1-2; 7 nucleotides agree with TRBD1. Trimming took 1 base from V and 5 from J; bases not matched to a gene: 7. CDR1 and CDR2 from the germline V gene are MNHNS and SASEGT. The length of the CDR3 is 15 residues. DNA for the CDR3: TGTGCCAGCAGTGAAGACTACAGGGGTTTATATGGCTACACCTTC. It codes for CASSEDYRGLYGYTF.

The chain couples TRBV19 to TRBJ1-1; the D gene is possibly TRBD1 (5 bases). Trimming left V 2 bases short and J 3 bases short, with 10 bases between. The CDR3 has 14 residues. Germline CDR1 and CDR2: LNHDA and SQIVND (reference sequence). CDR3 bases: TGTGCCAGTAGTATATACGGGACGTACACTGAAGCTTTCTTT. Its translation is CASSIYGTYTEAFF.

The V call is TRBV7-3, the J call TRBJ2-2; 10 bases agree with TRBD1. The CDR3 spans 16 residues. After removal of 5 bases from V and 5 bases from J, the junction contained 8 bases not matched to a gene. Germline V gene lookup returns CDR1 SGHTA and CDR2 FQGTGA. CDR3: CASSGRPGQGTGELFF. CDR3 DNA sequence: TGTGCCAGCAGCGGACGTCCGGGACAGGGGACCGGGGAGCTGTTTTTT.

The chain employs TRBV10-3 and TRBJ1-2; TRBD1 might be the D (6 bases). The CDR3 runs to 17 residues. CDR1 ENHRY and CDR2 SYGVKD come from the germline V gene. V shed 0 bases and J shed 3 bases, with 17 bases lying between them. CDR3 DNA: TGTGCCATCAGTGAGTCTAATCAGGGGTTGAGGGACTATGGCTACACCTTC. Encoded protein: CAISESNQGLRDYGYTF.

CDR3 region: CASGLIAGGGETQYF. For the CDR3, the DNA is TGTGCCAGCGGCCTCATAGCGGGAGGGGGAGAGACCCAGTACTTC. The chain links TRBV27 to TRBJ2-5; TRBD2 matches at 11 bases. Germline-derived CDR1 and CDR2 are MNHEY and SMNVEV (reference sequence). V shed 8 bases and J 4 bases; nucleotides not matched to a gene: 9. CDR3 length equals 15 residues.

This chain connects TRBV7-3 to TRBJ2-2; TRBD2 matches 8 bases. This CDR3 region has 15 residues. In germline, CDR1 is SGHTA, CDR2 FQGTGA. The J segment lost 3 bases and the V segment lost 2 bases, leaving 2 bases of the junction unmatched. CDR3 in amino acids: CASSLQLADTGELFF. The CDR3 region has the DNA TGTGCCAGCAGCTTACAACTAGCGGACACCGGGGAGCTGTTTTTT.

This chain joins TRBV27 and TRBJ2-7; 10 bases agree with TRBD1. The CDR3 is 16 residues long. Germline V CDR1 and CDR2: MNHEY, SMNVEV (reference sequence). V gave up 4 bases and J gave up 1 base; unmatched junction bases: 7. This chain's CDR3 is CASSSVPGQGSYEQYF. Here the CDR3 DNA reads TGTGCCAGCAGTTCGGTTCCGGGACAGGGGTCCTACGAGCAGTACTTC.

This clone was found once. V is TRBV27 and J is TRBJ2-2, with D tentatively TRBD2 (6 bases). Germline V gives CDR1 MNHEY, CDR2 SMNVEV (reference sequence). Trimming left V 7 bases short and J 6 bases short, with 18 bases between. The CDR3 totals 15 residues. The DNA of the CDR3 is TGTGCCAGCACCGGCGGGGCTAGCCGGTCCGGGGAGCTGTTTTTT. Amino acids: CASTGGASRSGELFF.

A single count supports this clone. Other DNA sequences within the sample encode an identical CDR3. The chain employs TRBV18 and TRBJ2-5, with D maybe TRBD1 (6 bases). CDR1 is KGHSH, CDR2 LQKENI, per germline. This CDR3 is built from 12 residues. V dropped 6 bases and J dropped 2 bases, with 7 bases sitting between them. CDR3 nucleotides: TGTGCCAGCTCCGGGACACAAGAGACCCAGTACTTC. Translated, it gives CASSGTQETQYF.

The genes are TRBV6-5 and TRBJ1-1, with a tentative D call TRBD1 (5 bases). The germline V gene encodes CDR1 MNHEY and CDR2 SVGAGI. V was shortened by 5 bases and J by 5 bases, with 15 bases between the two germline ends. The length of the CDR3 is 14 residues. The CDR3 region has the DNA TGTGCCAGCAGTCTCGCTACGGGGCTGACTGAAGCTTTCTTT. It encodes CASSLATGLTEAFF.

About this clone itself: The DNA is left out, because the CDR3 cannot be placed on it with certainty; the CDR3 is given as TCRdb lists it. CDR3 sequence: CASSWAAGTSGYF. The rearrangement uses TRBV28 and TRBJ2-7; the table's TRBD2 call for D was not verified on the DNA. From germline, CDR1 is MDHEN and CDR2 SYDVKM. Both ends counted, the CDR3 spans 13 residues.

This chain joins TRBV28 and TRBJ1-5; 10 nucleotides agree with TRBD1. CDR3 length: 16 residues. The ends lost 6 bases at V and 2 bases at J; junction bases unmatched: 7. CDR1 is MDHEN and CDR2 is SYDVKM in the germline V gene. The CDR3 region is CASRRQGAGGNQPQHF. The CDR3 nucleotides read TGTGCCAGCAGGAGACAGGGGGCTGGGGGCAATCAGCCCCAGCATTTT. Full variable domain (outside the CDR3, taken from reference TRBV28 and TRBJ1-5): DVKVTQSSRYLVKRTGEKVFLECVQDMDHENMFWYRQDPGLGLRLIYFSYDVKMKEKGDIPEGYSVSREKKERFSLILESASTNQTSMYLCASRRQGAGGNQPQHFGDGTRLSIL.

The V gene is TRBV6-6, the J gene TRBJ2-7; D is uncertain. Trimming took off 2 bases at V and 1 base at J, with 9 bases between the two ends. CDR1 and CDR2 (germline): MNHNY, SVGAGI (reference sequence). This CDR3 spans 14 amino acids. The CDR3, as DNA: TGTGCCAGCAGTTACGCCGGCAATTCCTACGAGCAGTACTTC. Translation: CASSYAGNSYEQYF.

The chain employs TRBV6-1 and TRBJ2-7; 7 nucleotides line up with TRBD2. This CDR3 region has 16 residues. Looked up from germline, CDR1 is MNHNS and CDR2 is SASEGT. V shed 1 base and J 2 bases; nucleotides not matched to a gene: 8. The CDR3 here is CASSEDKRGGPYEQYF. CDR3 nucleotide sequence: TGTGCCAGCAGTGAAGACAAGCGGGGCGGGCCCTACGAGCAGTACTTC.